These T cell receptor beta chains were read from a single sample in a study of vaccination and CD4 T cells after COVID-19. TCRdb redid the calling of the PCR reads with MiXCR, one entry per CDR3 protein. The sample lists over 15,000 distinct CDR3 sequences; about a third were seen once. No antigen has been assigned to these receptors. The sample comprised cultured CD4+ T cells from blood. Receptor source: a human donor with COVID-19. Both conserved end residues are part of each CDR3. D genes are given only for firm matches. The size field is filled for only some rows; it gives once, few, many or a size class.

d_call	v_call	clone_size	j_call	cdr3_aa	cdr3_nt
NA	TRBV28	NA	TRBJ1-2	CASSLGTPGFGYTF	TGTGCCAGCAGTCTCGGGACACCGGGGTTTGGCTACACCTTC
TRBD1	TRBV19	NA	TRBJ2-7	CASSIAGGYEQYF	TGTGCCAGTAGTATAGCAGGGGGCTACGAGCAGTACTTC
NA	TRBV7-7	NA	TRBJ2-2	CASSPREVTGELFF	TGTGCTAGCAGCCCTAGGGAAGTGACCGGGGAGCTGTTTTTT
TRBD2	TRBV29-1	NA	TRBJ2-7	CSVEDRSVGLAGGFFSYEQYF	TGCAGCGTTGAAGATCGATCGGTAGGACTAGCGGGGGGTTTTTTCTCCTACGAGCAGTACTTC
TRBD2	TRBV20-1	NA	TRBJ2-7	CSARSFTSVDEQYF	TGCAGTGCTAGAAGCTTTACTAGCGTGGACGAGCAGTACTTC
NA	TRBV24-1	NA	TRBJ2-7	CATSPSRAGGYEQYF	TGTGCCACCAGTCCAAGCCGGGCTGGAGGATACGAGCAGTACTTC
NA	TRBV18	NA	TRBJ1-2	CASSPGGEYGYTF	TGTGCCAGCTCACCAGGCGGGGAATATGGCTACACCTTC
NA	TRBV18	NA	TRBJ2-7	CASSPSPILYEQYF	TGTGCCAGCTCACCAAGCCCTATCCTATACGAGCAGTACTTC
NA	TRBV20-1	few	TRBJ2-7	CSARGTDPYEQYF	TGCAGTGCTAGGGGGACTGACCCCTACGAGCAGTACTTC
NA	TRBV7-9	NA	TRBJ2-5	CASSLGLTHQETQYF	TGCGCCAGCAGCTTGGGGCTAACCCATCAAGAGACCCAGTACTTC
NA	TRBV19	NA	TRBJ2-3	CASKGGGSTDTQYF	TGTGCCAGTAAAGGGGGGGGGAGCACAGATACGCAGTATTTT
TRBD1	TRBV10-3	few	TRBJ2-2	CAISEREDRGTGELFF	TGTGCCATCAGTGAGAGAGAGGACAGGGGTACCGGGGAGCTGTTTTTT
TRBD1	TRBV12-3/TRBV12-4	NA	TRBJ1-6	CASCRRQGNSPLHF	TGTGCCAGCTGCCGACGACAGGGAAATTCACCCCTCCACTTT
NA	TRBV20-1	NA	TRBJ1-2	CSARGGQGGGYTF	TGCAGTGCTAGAGGGGGCCAGGGAGGAGGCTACACCTTC
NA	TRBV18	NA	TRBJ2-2	CASSPQLAGELFF	TGTGCCAGCTCACCACAATTAGCCGGGGAGCTGTTTTTT
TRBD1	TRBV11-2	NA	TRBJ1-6	CASSQTGESYNSPLHF	TGTGCCAGCAGCCAGACAGGGGAATCCTATAATTCACCCCTCCACTTT
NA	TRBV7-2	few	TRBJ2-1	CASSFGGTYNEQFF	TGTGCCAGCAGCTTCGGCGGAACCTACAATGAGCAGTTCTTC
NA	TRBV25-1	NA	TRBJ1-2	CASSIPGTPVGGYTF	TGTGCCAGCAGTATCCCCGGGACCCCTGTGGGTGGCTACACCTTC
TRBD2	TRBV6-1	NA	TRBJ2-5	CATVAGGPQETQYF	TGTGCCACGGTAGCGGGGGGGCCTCAAGAGACCCAGTACTTC
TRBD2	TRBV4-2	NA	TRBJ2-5	CASSQAGGSFQYF	TGTGCCAGCAGCCAAGCGGGGGGAAGTTTTCAGTACTTC
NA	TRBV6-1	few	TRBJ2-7	CASRSAFPSSYEQYF	TGTGCCAGCAGGAGCGCATTCCCCAGCTCCTACGAGCAGTACTTC
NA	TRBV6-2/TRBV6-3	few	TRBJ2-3	CASASYTDTQYF	TGTGCCAGCGCCTCATACACAGATACGCAGTATTTT
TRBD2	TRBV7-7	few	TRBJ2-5	CASGASGGLQETQYF	TGTGCTAGCGGTGCTAGCGGGGGCCTTCAAGAGACCCAGTACTTC
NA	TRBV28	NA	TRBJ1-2	CASSDGGALYGYTF	TGTGCCAGCAGTGACGGGGGGGCGCTTTACGGCTACACCTTC
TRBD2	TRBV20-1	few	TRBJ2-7	CSGNLAAKAYEQYF	TGCAGTGGAAATCTAGCGGCTAAAGCCTACGAGCAGTACTTC
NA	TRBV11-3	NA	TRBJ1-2	CASSRGSNYGYTF	TGTGCCAGCAGCAGGGGATCTAACTATGGCTACACCTTC